This T cell receptor (beta chain) was recovered during a study of technical replicates of blood from four donors. Sequencing used immunoSEQ multiplex PCR; TCRdb keeps in-frame clones, though not all of them. The table has some 70,000 clones, about 95% seen once; the top ten hold more than 0.2%. This clone was found once. Germline CDR1 and CDR2: SEHNR and FQNEAQ (reference sequence). The CDR3 spans 12 residues. The sequencing sample was made of T cells isolated from PBMCs. The source is a human donor in good health. The rearrangement joins TRBV7-9 to TRBJ1-2, with 7 bases fitting TRBD1. The DNA for the CDR3 is TGTGGAGAGGCCGGGGACAGCTATGGCTACACCTTC. This translates into CGEAGDSYGYTF.